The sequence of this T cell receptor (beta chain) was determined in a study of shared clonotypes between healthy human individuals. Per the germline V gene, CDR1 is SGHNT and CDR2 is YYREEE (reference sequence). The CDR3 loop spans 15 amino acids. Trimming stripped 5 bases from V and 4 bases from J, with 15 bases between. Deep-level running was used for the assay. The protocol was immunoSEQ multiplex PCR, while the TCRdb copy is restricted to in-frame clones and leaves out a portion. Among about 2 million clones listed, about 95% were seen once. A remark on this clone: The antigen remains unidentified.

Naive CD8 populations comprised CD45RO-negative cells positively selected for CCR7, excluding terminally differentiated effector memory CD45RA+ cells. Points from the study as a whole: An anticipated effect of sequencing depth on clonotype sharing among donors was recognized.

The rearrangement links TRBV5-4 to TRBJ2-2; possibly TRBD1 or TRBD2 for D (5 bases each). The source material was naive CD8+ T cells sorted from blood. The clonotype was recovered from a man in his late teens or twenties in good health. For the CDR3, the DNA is TGTGCCAGCAGTCCCGACACAGGAGGCACCGGGGAGCTGTTTTTT. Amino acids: CASSPDTGGTGELFF.